This T cell receptor beta chain was sequenced for a study of blood T cell repertoires in COVID-19. Overall study context: Acute-phase and convalescent COVID-19 samples originated in the United States, Italy and Spain. The analysed material was cDNA or gDNA that came from T cells, B-cell-depleted T cells, or PBMCs.

Authors' analysis steps: The assay estimated nucleated cells by amplifying reference gene primers. Profiled with immunoSEQ multiplex PCR; TCRdb holds only in-frame clones, not every one. The V and J calls and the clone size are those of that table, but D and trimming were determined from the DNA. The table lists 71,000 or so clones, 85% to 90% of them singletons. The germline V gene encodes CDR1 SQVTM and CDR2 ANQGSEA. This CDR3 is 15 amino acids long. The J segment lost 0 bases and the V segment lost 3 bases, leaving 5 bases of the junction unmatched. This chain uses TRBV29-1 with TRBJ2-3, with 8 bases fitting TRBD2. The source is a man aged 45-65 years with active COVID-19. Sequenced material: peripheral blood. The CDR3 DNA is TGCAGCGTTGAGGCGGGGGGCCGTAGCACAGATACGCAGTATTTT. It is translated as CSVEAGGRSTDTQYF.